This T cell receptor (beta chain) is from a study of shared clonotypes between healthy human individuals. This CDR3 has 15 residues. Trimming pared 0 bases from V and 5 bases from J, leaving 12 bases between. Germline values: CDR1 SGHRS, CDR2 YFSETQ. Each sorted subset replicate got 200 ng genomic DNA, tens of thousands of genomes. Clones were sequenced by immunoSEQ multiplex PCR, and TCRdb holds only the in-frame ones, with some missing. This table holds about 530,000 clones, about 95% found once. This clone was detected once. Its antigen is unidentified. The healthy adult donors were HIV-negative and reported no recent acute infections or vaccinations. Study results and limitations: Sharing across four donors was highest in naive CD4 (around 5%) and lowest in memory CD8 (about 0.4%).

This clonotype was obtained from a woman in her twenties or thirties in good health. This chain connects TRBV5-1 to TRBJ1-5; a possible D gene is TRBD1 (5 bases). The sample comprised naive CD4+ T cells sorted from blood. As for subset: CD45RA+ positively selected. CDR3 sequence (DNA): TGCGCCAGCAGCTTGGGTTCGGGGCGCGATCAGCCCCAGCATTTT. This translates into CASSLGSGRDQPQHF. Together with reference TRBV5-1 and TRBJ1-5, the CDR3 gives the full variable domain: KAGVTQTPRYLIKTRGQQVTLSCSPISGHRSVSWYQQTPGQGLQFLFEYFSETQRNKGNFPGRFSGRQFSNSRSEMNVSTLELGDSALYLCASSLGSGRDQPQHFGDGTRLSIL.